Following are 11 T cell receptor beta chains from one sample sequenced in a study of cytomegalovirus exposure and HLA in healthy donors. PCR used 60 Vbeta primers and 13 Jbeta primers. Some clones are missing from TCRdb's copy, which holds only in-frame ones; the method was immunoSEQ multiplex PCR. The profile covers about 140,000 clones, with 79% appearing a single time and more than 0.95% taken by the ten largest. Material: PBMCs. The receptor set was obtained from a man aged 18 to 29 in good health and CMV-seronegative.

V is TRBV25-1 and J is TRBJ1-3; D unresolved. This CDR3 contains 14 residues. V was cut by 2 bases and J by 4 bases, with 9 bases left in between. Germline loops: CDR1 MGHDK, CDR2 SYGVNS. Written as DNA, the CDR3 is TGTGCCAGCAGTGAACGGGGATCAGGAAACACCATATATTTT. Translated: CASSERGSGNTIYF.

This clone was detected only a few times. The chain links TRBV5-1 to TRBJ1-2; TRBD1 matches at 7 bases. With 5 bases clipped from V and 6 bases from J, the junction kept 22 bases outside the gene matches. Germline V CDR1 and CDR2: SGHRS, YFSETQ. The CDR3 runs to 18 residues. CDR3 sequence reads: CASSYYSGTEGPRDGYTF. Written as DNA, the CDR3 is TGCGCCAGCAGTTATTATTCCGGGACAGAGGGCCCTAGGGATGGCTACACCTTC.

This chain's CDR3 is CASSIADRYYEQYF. The CDR3 bases are TGTGCCAGCAGCATTGCGGACAGGTATTACGAGCAGTACTTC. V is TRBV7-6 and J is TRBJ2-7; TRBD1 matches 7 bases. This CDR3 has 14 amino acids. With 5 bases clipped from V and 4 bases from J, the junction kept 8 bases outside the gene matches. Per the germline V gene, CDR1 is SGHVS and CDR2 is FNYEAQ.

The V call is TRBV19, the J call TRBJ2-4, with a tentative D call TRBD1 (5 bases). Germline V lookup: CDR1 LNHDA, CDR2 SQIVND (reference sequence). The CDR3 loop spans 13 amino acids. V lost 1 base to trimming and J lost 6 bases, with 7 bases between them. DNA for the CDR3: TGTGCCAGTAGTATAGGGGGCGGAAACATTCAGTACTTC. Amino acids: CASSIGGGNIQYF. Using reference TRBV19 and TRBJ2-4 for the parts outside the CDR3, the full variable domain is DGGITQSPKYLFRKEGQNVTLSCEQNLNHDAMYWYRQDPGQGLRLIYYSQIVNDFQKGDIAEGYSVSREKKESFPLTVTSAQKNPTAFYLCASSIGGGNIQYFGAGTRLSVL.

The gene calls are TRBV19 and TRBJ1-4; unclear D gene. The CDR3 runs 13 residues. V gave up 11 bases and J gave up 8 bases, with 18 bases separating them. The germline V gene has CDR1 LNHDA and CDR2 SQIVND (reference sequence). This CDR3 is CASSGWGGEKLFF. In nucleotides, the CDR3 is TGTGCCTCCTCCGGGTGGGGAGGGGAAAAACTGTTTTTT.

This clone was seen a handful of times. The chain is built from TRBV6-1 and TRBJ2-3; 12 bases map to TRBD2. J lost 4 bases, V lost 5 bases, and 4 bases had no gene match. CDR3 size: 15 residues. Per the germline V gene, CDR1 is MNHNS and CDR2 is SASEGT. This CDR3 is CASSPLAGGSDTQYF. The CDR3 nucleotides are TGTGCCAGCAGTCCACTAGCGGGGGGATCAGATACGCAGTATTTT.

The genes are TRBV30 and TRBJ1-3, with D maybe TRBD1 (5 bases). V gave up 4 bases and J gave up 1 base, with 8 bases separating them. The CDR3 spans 13 residues. Germline assignment: CDR1 GTSNPN and CDR2 SVGIG (reference sequence). CDR3 DNA: TGTGCCTGGAAGCAGGGTTCTGGAAACACCATATATTTT. Its translation: CAWKQGSGNTIYF.

The chain carries TRBV5-1 and TRBJ2-7; 7 nucleotides line up with TRBD1. With 0 bases clipped from V and 0 bases from J, the junction kept 6 bases outside the gene matches. This CDR3 comprises 16 residues. In germline, CDR1 is SGHRS, CDR2 YFSETQ. The CDR3 sequence: CASSLGTGLSSYEQYF. The CDR3 DNA sequence: TGCGCCAGCAGCTTGGGGACAGGCCTCAGCTCCTACGAGCAGTACTTC.

This rearrangement joins TRBV19 to TRBJ1-6; 7 bases are shared with TRBD1. J gave up 7 bases and V 7 bases, and 10 bases lay outside the gene matches. The germline gives CDR1 LNHDA, CDR2 SQIVND (reference sequence). This CDR3 has 15 residues. The CDR3 loop is CASNARDRLNSPLHF. The CDR3 DNA reads TGTGCCAGTAATGCCAGGGACAGATTAAATTCACCCCTCCACTTT.

DNA for the CDR3: TGTGCCAGCAGCTTAGGCCTCGGGGGAGCTAACTATGGCTACACCTTC. Translated: CASSLGLGGANYGYTF. The gene calls are TRBV13 and TRBJ1-2; possible D gene TRBD1, 5 bases. V was clipped by 0 bases and J by 0 bases, with 11 bases between them. Per the germline V gene, CDR1 is PRHDT and CDR2 is FYEKMQ (reference sequence). The CDR3 has 16 residues.

The rearrangement joins TRBV15 to TRBJ2-2; perhaps TRBD2 as D (5 bases). V lost 0 bases, J lost 1 base, and 9 bases lay in between. From germline, CDR1 is LNHNV and CDR2 YYDKDF (reference sequence). This CDR3 comprises 16 residues. CDR3 sequence: CATSRDIGVNTGELFF. In DNA, the CDR3 is TGTGCCACCAGCAGAGACATCGGGGTGAACACCGGGGAGCTGTTTTTT.